This T cell receptor (beta chain) was identified in a study of shared clonotypes between healthy human individuals. Clones were sequenced by immunoSEQ multiplex PCR, and TCRdb holds only the in-frame ones, with some missing. The sample records some 2,000,000 clones, about 95% being singletons. This CDR3 is 13 amino acids long. V shed 8 bases and J shed 6 bases, with 16 bases lying between them. The germline V gene has CDR1 MDHEN and CDR2 SYDVKM. Terminally differentiated effector memory CD45RA+ cells were excluded by CCR7 positive selection of CD45RO-negative cells. Worth noting for this clone: The antigen is unknown.

Study-wide results and limits: Represented diversity, genetic and exposure-history alike, was limited by few donors.

The specimen sequenced was naive CD8+ T cells sorted from blood. The clonotype originates from a man aged 18-30 years in good health. The chain uses TRBV28 and TRBJ1-2; D possibly corresponds to TRBD1 (6 bases). The DNA of the CDR3 is TGTGCCAGCCTTAACAGGGTAGGCCATGGCTACACCTTC. This encodes CASLNRVGHGYTF.